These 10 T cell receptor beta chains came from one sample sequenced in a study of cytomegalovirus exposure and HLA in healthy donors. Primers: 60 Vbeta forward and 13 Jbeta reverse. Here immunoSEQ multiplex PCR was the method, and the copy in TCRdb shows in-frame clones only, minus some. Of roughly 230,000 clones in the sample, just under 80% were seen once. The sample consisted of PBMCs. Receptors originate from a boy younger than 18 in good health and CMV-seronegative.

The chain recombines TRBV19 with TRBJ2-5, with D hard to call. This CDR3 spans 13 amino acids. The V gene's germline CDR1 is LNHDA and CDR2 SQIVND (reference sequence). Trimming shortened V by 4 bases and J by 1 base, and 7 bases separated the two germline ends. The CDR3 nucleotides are TGTGCCAGTAGTAACACAGCCCAAGAGACCCAGTACTTC. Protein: CASSNTAQETQYF.

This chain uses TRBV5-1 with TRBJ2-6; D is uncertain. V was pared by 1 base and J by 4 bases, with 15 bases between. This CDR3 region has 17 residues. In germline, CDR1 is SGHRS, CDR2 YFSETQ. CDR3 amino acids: CASSLNWAPSGANVLTF. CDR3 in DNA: TGCGCCAGCAGCTTGAATTGGGCGCCGTCCGGGGCCAACGTCCTGACTTTC.

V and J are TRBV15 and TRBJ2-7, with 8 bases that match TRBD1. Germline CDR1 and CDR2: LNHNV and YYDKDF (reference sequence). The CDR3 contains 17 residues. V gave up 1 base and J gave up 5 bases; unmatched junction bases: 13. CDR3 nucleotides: TGTGCCACCAGCAGAGCTTTATGGGCAGGGGGCGCCCACGAGCAGTACTTC. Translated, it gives CATSRALWAGGAHEQYF.

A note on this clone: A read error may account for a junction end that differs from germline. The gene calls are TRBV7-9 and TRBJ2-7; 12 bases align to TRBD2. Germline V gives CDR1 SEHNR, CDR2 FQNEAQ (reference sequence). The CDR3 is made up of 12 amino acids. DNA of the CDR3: TGTGCCAGCAGCTCACAAGGGACTAGCGGGTGGTTC. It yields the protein CASSSQGTSGWF. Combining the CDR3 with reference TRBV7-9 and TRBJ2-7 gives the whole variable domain DTGVSQNPRHKITKRGQNVTFRCDPISEHNRLYWYRQTLGQGPEFLTYFQNEAQLEKSRLLSDRFSAERPKGSFSTLEIQRTEQGDSAMYLCASSSQGTSGWFGPGTRLTVT.

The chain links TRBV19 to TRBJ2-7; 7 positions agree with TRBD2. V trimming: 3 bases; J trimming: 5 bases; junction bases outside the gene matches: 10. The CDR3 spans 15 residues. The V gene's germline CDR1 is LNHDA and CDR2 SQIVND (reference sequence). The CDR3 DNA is TGTGCCAGTAGTATTATGAGGGAGGGCCCCCACGAGCAGTACTTC. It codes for CASSIMREGPHEQYF.

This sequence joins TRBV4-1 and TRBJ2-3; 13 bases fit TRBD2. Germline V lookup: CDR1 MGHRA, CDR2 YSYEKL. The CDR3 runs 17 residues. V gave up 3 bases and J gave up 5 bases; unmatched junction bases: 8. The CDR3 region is CASSQRTSGGPIDTQYF. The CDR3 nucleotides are TGCGCCAGCAGCCAGCGGACTAGCGGGGGCCCCATAGATACGCAGTATTTT.

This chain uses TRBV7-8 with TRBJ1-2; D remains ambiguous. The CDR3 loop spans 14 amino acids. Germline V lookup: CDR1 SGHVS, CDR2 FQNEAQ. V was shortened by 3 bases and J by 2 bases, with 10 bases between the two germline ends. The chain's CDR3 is CASSFSDKNYGYTF. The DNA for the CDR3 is TGTGCCAGCAGCTTTTCCGACAAGAACTATGGCTACACCTTC.

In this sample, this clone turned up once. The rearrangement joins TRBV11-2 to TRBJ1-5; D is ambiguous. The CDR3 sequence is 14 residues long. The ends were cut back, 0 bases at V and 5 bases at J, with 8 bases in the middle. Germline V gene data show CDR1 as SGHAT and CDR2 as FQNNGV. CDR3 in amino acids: CASSLDGSDQPQHF. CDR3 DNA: TGTGCCAGCAGCTTAGATGGCAGCGATCAGCCCCAGCATTTT. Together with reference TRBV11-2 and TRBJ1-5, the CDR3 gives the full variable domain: EAGVAQSPRYKIIEKRQSVAFWCNPISGHATLYWYQQILGQGPKLLIQFQNNGVVDDSQLPKDRFSAERLKGVDSTLKIQPAKLEDSAVYLCASSLDGSDQPQHFGDGTRLSIL.

Here the CDR3 reads CASSSPGPQGRGSYNEQFF. The CDR3 DNA follows: TGTGCCAGCAGCTCGCCGGGCCCGCAGGGGCGGGGGTCCTACAATGAGCAGTTCTTC. The V gene is TRBV5-4, the J gene TRBJ2-1, with D possibly TRBD2 on 7 matching bases. The CDR3 consists of 19 residues. CDR1 and CDR2 from the germline V gene are SGHNT and YYREEE (reference sequence). Trimming pared 3 bases from V and 1 base from J, leaving 23 bases between. Full variable domain (outside the CDR3, taken from reference TRBV5-4 and TRBJ2-1): ETGVTQSPTHLIKTRGQQVTLRCSSQSGHNTVSWYQQALGQGPQFIFQYYREEENGRGNFPPRFSGLQFPNYSSELNVNALELDDSALYLCASSSPGPQGRGSYNEQFFGPGTRLTVL.

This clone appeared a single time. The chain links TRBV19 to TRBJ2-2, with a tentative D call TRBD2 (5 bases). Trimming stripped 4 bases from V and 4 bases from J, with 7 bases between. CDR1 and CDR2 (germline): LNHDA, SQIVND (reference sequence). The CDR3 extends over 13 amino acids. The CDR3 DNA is TGTGCCAGTAGTACAACTAGCACCGGGGAGCTGTTTTTT. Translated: CASSTTSTGELFF.